Listed below are T cell receptor beta chains from one sample, sequenced in a study of identical twins. Via MiXCR, TCRdb re-called the 5' RACE reads, giving one row per CDR3 protein. The sample lists 1.5 million to 2 million distinct CDR3 sequences; roughly 35% were seen once. The sample taken for sequencing was cord blood. The receptor set was obtained from a newborn girl in good health. Each CDR3 is given with its conserved first and last residue. Fields, in order: V gene, D gene, CDR3 protein. A D gene is named only where the DNA matches it firmly.

V gene: TRBV6-5
D gene: TRBD2
CDR3 protein: CASSYSALADFWYF

V gene: TRBV20-1
D gene: -
CDR3 protein: CSARVLERANYGYTF

V gene: TRBV5-1
D gene: -
CDR3 protein: CASSLEWREAYEQYF

V gene: TRBV18
D gene: TRBD2
CDR3 protein: CASSSGLDDSYNEQFF

V gene: TRBV9
D gene: TRBD2
CDR3 protein: CASSVTSGIHTDTQYF

V gene: TRBV20-1
D gene: TRBD2
CDR3 protein: CSHGTSVYNEQFF

V gene: TRBV20-1
D gene: -
CDR3 protein: CSARKARGEKLFF

V gene: TRBV6-2/TRBV6-3
D gene: -
CDR3 protein: CASTVGVSYEQYF

V gene: TRBV10-3
D gene: TRBD2
CDR3 protein: CAISETVGTSGYNEQFF

V gene: TRBV2
D gene: TRBD2
CDR3 protein: CATGPLAGKLKETQYF

V gene: TRBV12-3/TRBV12-4
D gene: TRBD1
CDR3 protein: CASSDRVKDQPQHF

V gene: TRBV20-1
D gene: TRBD1
CDR3 protein: CSANRGHYEQYF

V gene: TRBV5-1
D gene: TRBD2
CDR3 protein: CASSPALAGGRLKNIQYF

V gene: TRBV6-5
D gene: -
CDR3 protein: CASRKTGWGSYNEQFF

V gene: TRBV20-1
D gene: -
CDR3 protein: CSASPLGAGYTF

V gene: TRBV10-3
D gene: TRBD1
CDR3 protein: CAISGGTGLYEQYF

V gene: TRBV12-3/TRBV12-4
D gene: TRBD1
CDR3 protein: CASSPGTGPSYEQYF

V gene: TRBV11-2
D gene: TRBD2
CDR3 protein: CASSFVAGFTNTQYF

V gene: TRBV10-3
D gene: TRBD2
CDR3 protein: CAIRSAGGRSTDTQYF

V gene: TRBV5-6
D gene: -
CDR3 protein: CASSFGTALNSPLHF

V gene: TRBV25-1
D gene: TRBD1
CDR3 protein: CASSRGQGARNTEAFF

V gene: TRBV28
D gene: TRBD1
CDR3 protein: CASSPAGTGAGYGYTF

V gene: TRBV20-1
D gene: TRBD2
CDR3 protein: CSAGLAATDTQYF

V gene: TRBV9
D gene: TRBD1
CDR3 protein: CASSVATGKGYTF

V gene: TRBV28
D gene: TRBD1
CDR3 protein: CASSYRDRGSQPQHF

V gene: TRBV27
D gene: TRBD2
CDR3 protein: CAGSSWTSPYNEQFF

V gene: TRBV7-8
D gene: TRBD1
CDR3 protein: CASSERGRGEQFF

V gene: TRBV11-2
D gene: TRBD2
CDR3 protein: CASHKAGGQETQYF

V gene: TRBV20-1
D gene: -
CDR3 protein: CSASFTGRSTDTQYF

V gene: TRBV5-1
D gene: TRBD1
CDR3 protein: CASSLVVGTGRGYEQYF

V gene: TRBV28
D gene: -
CDR3 protein: CASSSPQGITDTQYF

V gene: TRBV20-1
D gene: -
CDR3 protein: CSPIMGNIQYF

V gene: TRBV18
D gene: TRBD2
CDR3 protein: CASSPYGRDNEQFF

V gene: TRBV5-1
D gene: TRBD2
CDR3 protein: CASSWGTSGNYEQYF

V gene: TRBV20-1
D gene: -
CDR3 protein: CSARVEAVSYEQYF

V gene: TRBV18
D gene: TRBD2
CDR3 protein: CASSPTGGLISMQYF

V gene: TRBV9
D gene: TRBD2
CDR3 protein: CASSATSGTSSEQYF

V gene: TRBV6-1
D gene: -
CDR3 protein: CASYGTAYTEAFF

V gene: TRBV4-2
D gene: TRBD2
CDR3 protein: CASSQDQREYNEQFF

V gene: TRBV2
D gene: -
CDR3 protein: CASTRPASSYEQYF

V gene: TRBV4-1
D gene: TRBD2
CDR3 protein: CASSQVSGRASYEQYF

V gene: TRBV10-3
D gene: -
CDR3 protein: CAIFPANWTVPLIPDTGELFF

V gene: TRBV11-2
D gene: TRBD2
CDR3 protein: CASSLVSGGASDTQYF

V gene: TRBV27
D gene: TRBD1
CDR3 protein: CASSLGQGLYEQYF